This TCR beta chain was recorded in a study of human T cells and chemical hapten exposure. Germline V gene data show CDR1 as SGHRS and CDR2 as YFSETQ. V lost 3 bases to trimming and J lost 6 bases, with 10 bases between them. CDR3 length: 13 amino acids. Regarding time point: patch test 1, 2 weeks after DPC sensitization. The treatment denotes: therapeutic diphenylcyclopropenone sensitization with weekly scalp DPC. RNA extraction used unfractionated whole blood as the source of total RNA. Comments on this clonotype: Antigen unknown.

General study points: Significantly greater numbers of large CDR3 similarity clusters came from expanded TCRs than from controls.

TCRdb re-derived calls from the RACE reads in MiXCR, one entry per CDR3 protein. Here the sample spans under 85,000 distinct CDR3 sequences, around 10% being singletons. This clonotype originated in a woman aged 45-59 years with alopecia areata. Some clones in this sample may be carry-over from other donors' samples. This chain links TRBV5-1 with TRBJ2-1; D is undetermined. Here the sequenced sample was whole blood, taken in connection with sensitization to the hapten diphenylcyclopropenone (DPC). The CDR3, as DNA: TGCGCCAGCAGCTCCCAGCCCGCCAATGAGCAGTTCTTC. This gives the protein CASSSQPANEQFF.